The sequence of this TCR beta chain was determined in a study of blood T cell repertoires in COVID-19. Study-wide context: The United States, Italy and Spain supplied acute and convalescent COVID-19 samples.

Study processing details: Researchers report that nucleated cell counts were estimated from reference gene primer amplification. Method: immunoSEQ multiplex PCR; TCRdb's copy keeps in-frame clones and lacks some. D and trimming come from the DNA, and the V and J calls and clone size come from that table. The sample records approximately 61,000 clones, approximately 83% being singletons. The CDR3 extends over 15 amino acids. The V and J ends lost 2 bases and 0 bases respectively, with 11 bases between them. In germline, CDR1 is ENHRY, CDR2 SYGVKD. The V call is TRBV10-3, the J call TRBJ2-7, with D maybe TRBD1 (5 bases). The clonotype comes from a human donor in a cohort sampled during active COVID-19. Sequencing was done on a sample of peripheral blood. The CDR3 loop reads CAISEPTGSSYEQYF. The CDR3 DNA is TGTGCCATCAGTGAGCCCACAGGAAGCTCCTACGAGCAGTACTTC.